This TCR beta chain was found in a study of T cell responses to AZD1222 COVID-19 vaccine. Study results and caveats: Among spike-specific TCRs, nearly half reportedly target unmutated variant regions.

Points on this clone: Its antigen remains unidentified.

Germline V gene data show CDR1 as SQVTM and CDR2 as ANQGSEA. Trimming left V 4 bases short and J 6 bases short, with 18 bases between. The CDR3 extends over 14 amino acids. Profiled with immunoSEQ multiplex PCR; TCRdb holds only in-frame clones, not every one. The sample holds about 140,000 clones, more than 80% seen once. This TCR came from an adult in good health. The chain combines TRBV29-1 with TRBJ1-1; the D is unclear. The specimen was peripheral blood, collected on day 0 of AZD1222 vaccination. The CDR3: CSVALGLRSAEAFF. In DNA, the CDR3 is TGCAGCGTTGCCCTAGGACTCAGGTCGGCTGAAGCTTTCTTT.